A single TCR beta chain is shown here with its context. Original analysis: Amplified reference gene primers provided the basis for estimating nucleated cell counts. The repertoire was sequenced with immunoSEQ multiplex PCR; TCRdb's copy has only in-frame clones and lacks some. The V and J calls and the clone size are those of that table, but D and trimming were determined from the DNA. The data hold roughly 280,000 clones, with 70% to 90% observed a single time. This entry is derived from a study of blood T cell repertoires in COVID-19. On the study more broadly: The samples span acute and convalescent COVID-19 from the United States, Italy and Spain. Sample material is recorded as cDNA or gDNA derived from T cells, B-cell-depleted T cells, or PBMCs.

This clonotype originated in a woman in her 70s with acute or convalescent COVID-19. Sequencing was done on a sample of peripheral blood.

The CDR3 nucleotides read TGTGCCAGTAGTATGGGGCGGAACACTGAAGCTTTCTTT. The encoded protein is CASSMGRNTEAFF. The chain is built from TRBV19 and TRBJ1-1; a possible D gene is TRBD1 (5 bases). Trimming cost V 3 bases and J 1 base, with 6 bases left between them. In germline, CDR1 is LNHDA, CDR2 SQIVND (reference sequence). The CDR3 loop spans 13 amino acids.